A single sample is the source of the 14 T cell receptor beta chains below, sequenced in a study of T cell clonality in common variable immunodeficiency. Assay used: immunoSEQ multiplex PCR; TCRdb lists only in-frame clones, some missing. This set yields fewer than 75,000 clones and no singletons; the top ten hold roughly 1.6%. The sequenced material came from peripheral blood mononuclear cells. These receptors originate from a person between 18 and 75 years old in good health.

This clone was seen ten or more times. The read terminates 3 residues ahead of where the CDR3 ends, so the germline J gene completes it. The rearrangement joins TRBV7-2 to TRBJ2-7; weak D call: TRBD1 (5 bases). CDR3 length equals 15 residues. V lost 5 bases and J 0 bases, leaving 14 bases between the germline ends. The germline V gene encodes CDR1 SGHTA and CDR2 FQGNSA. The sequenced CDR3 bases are TGTGCCAGCAGCCATCGGCCCAGGGCCTCCTACGAG. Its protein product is CASSHRPRASYE. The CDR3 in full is CASSHRPRASYEQYF.

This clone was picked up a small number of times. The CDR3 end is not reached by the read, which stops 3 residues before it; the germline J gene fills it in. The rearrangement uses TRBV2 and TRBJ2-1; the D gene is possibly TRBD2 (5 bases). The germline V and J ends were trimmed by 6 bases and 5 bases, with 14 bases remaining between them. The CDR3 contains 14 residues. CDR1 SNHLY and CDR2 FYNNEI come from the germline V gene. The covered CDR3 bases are TGTGCCAGCAGGAGGGCTCCCGAGAACAATGAG. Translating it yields CASRRAPENNE. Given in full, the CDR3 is CASRRAPENNEQFF.

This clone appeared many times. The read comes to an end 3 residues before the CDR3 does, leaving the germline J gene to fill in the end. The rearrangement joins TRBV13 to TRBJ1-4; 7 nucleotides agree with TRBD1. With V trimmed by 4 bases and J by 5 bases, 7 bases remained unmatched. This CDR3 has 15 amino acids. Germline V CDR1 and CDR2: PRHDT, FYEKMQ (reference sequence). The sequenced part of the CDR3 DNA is TGTGCCAGCAGCTCCGGGGACAGCAGAAATGAAAAA. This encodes CASSSGDSRNEK. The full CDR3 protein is CASSSGDSRNEKLFF.

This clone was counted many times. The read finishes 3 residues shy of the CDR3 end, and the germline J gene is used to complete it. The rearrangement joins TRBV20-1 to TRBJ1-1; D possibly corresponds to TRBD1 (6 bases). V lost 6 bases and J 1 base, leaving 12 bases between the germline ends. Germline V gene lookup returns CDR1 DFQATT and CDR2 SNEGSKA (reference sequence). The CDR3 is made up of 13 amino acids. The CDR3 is CSATAGANTEAFF. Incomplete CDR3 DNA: TGCAGTGCAACCGCAGGGGCGAACACTGAA.

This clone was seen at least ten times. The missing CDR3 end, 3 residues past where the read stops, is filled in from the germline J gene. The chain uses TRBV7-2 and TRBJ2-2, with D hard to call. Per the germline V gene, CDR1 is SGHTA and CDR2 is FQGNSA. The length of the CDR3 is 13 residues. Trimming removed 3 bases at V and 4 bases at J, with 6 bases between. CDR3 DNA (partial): TGTGCCAGCAGCTTCAAGGGCACCGGGGAG. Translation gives CASSFKGTGE. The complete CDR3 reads CASSFKGTGELFF.

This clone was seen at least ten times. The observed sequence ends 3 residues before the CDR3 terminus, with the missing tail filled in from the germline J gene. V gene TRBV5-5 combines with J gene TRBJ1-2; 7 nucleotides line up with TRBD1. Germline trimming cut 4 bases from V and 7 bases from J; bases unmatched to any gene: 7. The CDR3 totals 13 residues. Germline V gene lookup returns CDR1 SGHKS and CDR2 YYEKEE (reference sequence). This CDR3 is CASSLRQGGGYTF. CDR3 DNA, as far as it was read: TGTGCCAGCAGCCTTAGACAGGGTGGTGGC.

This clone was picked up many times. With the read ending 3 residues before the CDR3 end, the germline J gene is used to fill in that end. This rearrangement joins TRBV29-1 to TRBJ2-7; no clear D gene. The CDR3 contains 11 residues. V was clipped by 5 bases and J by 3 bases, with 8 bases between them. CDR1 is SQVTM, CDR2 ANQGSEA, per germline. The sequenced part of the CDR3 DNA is TGCAGCGTTTGGGCAGACTACGAG. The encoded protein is CSVWADYE. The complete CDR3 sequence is CSVWADYEQYF.

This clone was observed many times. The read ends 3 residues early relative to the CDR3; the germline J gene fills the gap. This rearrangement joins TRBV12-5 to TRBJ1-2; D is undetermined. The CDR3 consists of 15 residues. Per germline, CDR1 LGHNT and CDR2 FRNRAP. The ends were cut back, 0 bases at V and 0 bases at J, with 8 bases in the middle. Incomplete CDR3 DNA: TGTGCTAGTGGTTTGGTACTAAGGTCTAACTATGGC. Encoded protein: CASGLVLRSNYG. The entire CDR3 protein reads CASGLVLRSNYGYTF. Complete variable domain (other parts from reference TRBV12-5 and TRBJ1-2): DARVTQTPRHKVTEMGQEVTMRCQPILGHNTVFWYRQTMMQGLELLAYFRNRAPLDDSGMPKDRFSAEMPDATLATLKIQPSEPRDSAVYFCASGLVLRSNYGYTFGSGTRLTVV.

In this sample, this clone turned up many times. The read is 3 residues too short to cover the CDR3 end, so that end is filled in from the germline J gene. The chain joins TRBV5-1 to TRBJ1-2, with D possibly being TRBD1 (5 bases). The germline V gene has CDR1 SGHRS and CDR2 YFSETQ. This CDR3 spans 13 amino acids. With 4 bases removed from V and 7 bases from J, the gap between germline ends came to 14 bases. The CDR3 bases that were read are TGCGCCAGCAGCCGTGACGGACAATCTGGC. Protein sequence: CASSRDGQSG. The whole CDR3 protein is CASSRDGQSGYTF.

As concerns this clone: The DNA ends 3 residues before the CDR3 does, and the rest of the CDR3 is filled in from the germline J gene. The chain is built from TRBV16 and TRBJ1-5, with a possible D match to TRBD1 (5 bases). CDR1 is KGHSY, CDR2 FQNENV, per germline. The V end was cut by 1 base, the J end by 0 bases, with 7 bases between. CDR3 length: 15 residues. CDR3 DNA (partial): TGTGCCAGCAGCCAATTACAGGTTAGCAATCAGCCC. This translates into CASSQLQVSNQP. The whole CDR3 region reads CASSQLQVSNQPQHF.

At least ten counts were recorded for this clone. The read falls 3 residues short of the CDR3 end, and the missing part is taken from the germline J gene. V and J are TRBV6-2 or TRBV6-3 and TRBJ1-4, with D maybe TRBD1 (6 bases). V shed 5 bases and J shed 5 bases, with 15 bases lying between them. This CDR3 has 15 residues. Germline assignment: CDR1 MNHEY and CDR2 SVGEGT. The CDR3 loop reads CASSLPGQVNEKLFF. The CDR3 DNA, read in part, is TGTGCCAGCAGTCTTCCGGGACAAGTAAATGAAAAA.

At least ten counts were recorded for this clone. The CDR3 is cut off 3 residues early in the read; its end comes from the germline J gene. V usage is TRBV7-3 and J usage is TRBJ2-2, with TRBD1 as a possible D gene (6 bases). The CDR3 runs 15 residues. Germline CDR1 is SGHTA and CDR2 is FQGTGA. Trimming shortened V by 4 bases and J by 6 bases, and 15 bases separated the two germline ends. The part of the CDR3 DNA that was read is TGTGCCAGCAGCTCCCACAGGGTTTTGGCCGGGGAG. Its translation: CASSSHRVLAGE. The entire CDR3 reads CASSSHRVLAGELFF.

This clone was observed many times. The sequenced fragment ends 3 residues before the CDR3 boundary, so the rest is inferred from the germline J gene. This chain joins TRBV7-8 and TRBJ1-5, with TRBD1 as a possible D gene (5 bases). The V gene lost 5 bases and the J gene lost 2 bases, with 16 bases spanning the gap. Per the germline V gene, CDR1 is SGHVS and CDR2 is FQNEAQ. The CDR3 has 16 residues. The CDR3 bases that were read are TGTGCCAGCAGCGGCGGTCCGATAGGGGGCAATCAGCCC. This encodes CASSGGPIGGNQP. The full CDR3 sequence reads CASSGGPIGGNQPQHF.

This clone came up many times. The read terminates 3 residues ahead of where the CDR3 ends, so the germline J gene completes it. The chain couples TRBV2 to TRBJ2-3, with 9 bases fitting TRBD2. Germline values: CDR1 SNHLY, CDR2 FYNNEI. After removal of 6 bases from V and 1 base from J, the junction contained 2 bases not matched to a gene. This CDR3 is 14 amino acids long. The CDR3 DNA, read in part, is TGTGCCAGCAGAAGGACTAGCGGCACAGATACG. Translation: CASRRTSGTDT. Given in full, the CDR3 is CASRRTSGTDTQYF.